The rows below give T cell receptor beta chains drawn from one sample of a study of regulatory T cells in long-lasting Graves disease. TCRdb re-called the multiplex PCR reads with MiXCR, one entry per CDR3 protein. This sample yields a few hundred thousand distinct CDR3 sequences, of which approximately 13% are seen a single time; roughly 10% belongs to the top ten. The same data also went into a second study, on T cells in Graves' hyperthyroidism and ophthalmopathy.

Sequenced material: peripheral blood mononuclear cells (PBMCs), taken at new diagnosis, from a patient treated with antithyroid drugs. The receptors originated from a young man with Graves disease. CDR3s leave out the opening cysteine and the closing phenylalanine or tryptophan. Where a row states a size, it is once, few, many or the class of an expanded clone; other rows omit it.

NA	TRBJ2-3	TRBV20-1	SARDRLAGGDTQY
NA	TRBJ2-3	TRBV12-3/TRBV12-4	ASSTPSGRPI
many	TRBJ2-3	TRBV10-3	AISPGTSGRGTDTQY
NA	TRBJ2-1	TRBV15	ATSRDRGTSNTLGNEPF
many	TRBJ2-1	TRBV25-1	ASSETASSNNEQF
NA	TRBJ2-1	TRBV13	ASSLGVASGEYNEQF
many	TRBJ2-1	TRBV6-1	ASTRGSSYNEQF
NA	TRBJ2-4	TRBV18	ASSPGLHSGKNIQY
many	TRBJ2-7	TRBV27	ASSLGTERSYEQY
many	TRBJ2-5	TRBV6-1	ACSPGQGMGTQY
few	TRBJ2-5	TRBV5-1	ASSLDGGRSQETQY
many	TRBJ1-6	TRBV5-1	ASSRLSSYNSPLH
many	TRBJ2-1	TRBV7-9	ASSTSTSGRAGSYNEQF
many	TRBJ2-3	TRBV12-3/TRBV12-4	ASSFRGLAGGDDTQY
few	TRBJ2-2	TRBV7-9	ASSHRTGPNTGELF
many	TRBJ2-5	TRBV25-1	ASSAQGRWETQY
many	TRBJ1-1	TRBV29-1	SLSFGSMNTEAF
many	TRBJ2-7	TRBV12-3/TRBV12-4	ASSLRQGAHEQY
NA	TRBJ1-2	TRBV5-6	ASGFGEGNHGYT
many	TRBJ2-4	TRBV29-1	SVLLLDTKNIQY
NA	TRBJ2-7	TRBV6-5	ASSYGAGGRYEQY
NA	TRBJ2-5	TRBV9	ASSVEPGGGQETQY
few	TRBJ1-3	TRBV19	ASILGGYGNTIY
NA	TRBJ1-3	TRBV7-9	ASSTGFSGNTIY
NA	TRBJ1-4	TRBV7-9	ASSSNRAGKLF
NA	TRBJ1-1	TRBV24-1	ATDCWGVEAF
many	TRBJ2-1	TRBV12-3/TRBV12-4	ASSLLAGVYNEQF